One and the same sample provided the 11 T cell receptor beta chains below, sequenced in a study of blood T cells in healthy people across ages. It was with a sample-barcoded 5' primer and a J-beta primer mix that a second PCR of about 7 to 12 cycles was run. One entry per CDR3 protein, called by TCRdb with MiXCR from the 5' RACE reads. The profile covers around 1,900,000 distinct CDR3 sequences, with about two fifths appearing a single time and 23% taken by the ten largest. Sequenced: blood. Receptors originate from a human donor in good health.

This clonotype came up a few times. The chain uses TRBV5-6 and TRBJ2-7, with 11 bases fitting TRBD1. Germline assignment: CDR1 SGHDT and CDR2 YYEEEE. CDR3 length: 16 residues. The junction had 6 bases not matched to a gene; V was cut back by 4 bases and J by 0 bases. This CDR3 is CASSPIGQGASYEQYF. In DNA form, the CDR3 reads TGTGCCAGCAGCCCTATAGGACAGGGGGCCTCCTACGAGCAGTACTTC.

In its sample, this clonotype was seen a few times. The chain has TRBV12-3 or TRBV12-4 and TRBJ2-7; 7 bases fit TRBD1. Losses at the gene ends were 5 bases for V and 2 bases for J; bases not matched to a gene: 12. The CDR3 spans 16 residues. The CDR3 loop reads CASSPTRQGFPYEQYF. The CDR3 coding sequence is TGTGCCAGCAGTCCGACCCGACAGGGATTTCCCTACGAGCAGTACTTC.

The chain uses TRBV6-6 and TRBJ1-3; 9 bases are shared with TRBD1. The CDR3 is 16 amino acids. The V gene end was trimmed by 7 bases and the J gene end by 1 base; junction bases not matched to a gene: 8. In germline, CDR1 is MNHNY, CDR2 SVGAGI (reference sequence). CDR3 sequence (DNA): TGTGCCAGCACCTTACAGGGGGCCCAATCTGGAAACACCATATATTTT. The encoded protein is CASTLQGAQSGNTIYF.

Regarding this clonotype: Germline and junction disagree at one end, which may indicate a read error. The V gene is TRBV4-1, the J gene TRBJ2-5; unclear D gene. The CDR3 contains 15 residues. Germline-derived CDR1 and CDR2 are MGHRA and YSYEKL. The CDR3 region has the DNA TGCGCCAGCAACCAAGTTGGGCCGGTGAAAGAGACCCAGTACTTC. Translating it yields CASNQVGPVKETQYF.

V and J are TRBV6-2 or TRBV6-3 and TRBJ2-1; no clear D gene. CDR1 is MNHEY and CDR2 is SVGEGT in the germline V gene. Deletions cut 6 bases from V and 5 bases from J, with 11 bases between. CDR3 size: 13 residues. This chain's CDR3 is CASRPTGHNEQFF. CDR3 nucleotide sequence: TGTGCCAGCAGACCAACTGGGCACAATGAGCAGTTCTTC.

V and J are TRBV5-1 and TRBJ2-1, with D uncertain. Per germline, CDR1 SGHRS and CDR2 YFSETQ. V lost 4 bases to trimming and J lost 3 bases, with 17 bases between them. The CDR3 has 16 residues. DNA of the CDR3: TGCGCCAGCAGCGTCCGAAGCTATGGGCGCTACAATGAGCAGTTCTTC. It specifies CASSVRSYGRYNEQFF.

CDR3 DNA: TGTGCCAGCAGTTTATCTAGCGGGGGGTTGTACGGTGAGCAGTTCTTC. Its translation: CASSLSSGGLYGEQFF. The V gene is TRBV12-3 or TRBV12-4, the J gene TRBJ2-1; 11 nucleotides align to TRBD2. This CDR3 is 16 amino acids long. J lost 9 bases, V lost 2 bases, and 9 bases had no gene match.

This clonotype was picked up many times. V usage is TRBV29-1 and J usage is TRBJ2-5; D is possibly TRBD1 (6 bases). Trimming shortened V by 4 bases and J by 2 bases, and 14 bases separated the two germline ends. Per germline, CDR1 SQVTM and CDR2 ANQGSEA. This CDR3 comprises 14 residues. The CDR3 is CSVGPGHMQETQYF. The CDR3 DNA reads TGCAGCGTTGGTCCGGGACATATGCAAGAGACCCAGTACTTC. Filled out from reference TRBV29-1 and TRBJ2-5, the complete variable domain reads SAVISQKPSRDICQRGTSLTIQCQVDSQVTMMFWYRQQPGQSLTLIATANQGSEATYESGFVIDKFPISRPNLTFSTLTVSNMSPEDSSIYLCSVGPGHMQETQYFGPGTRLLVL.

This clonotype has at least ten counts. The V and J genes are TRBV4-1 and TRBJ1-6; D is ambiguous. The CDR3 totals 16 residues. Germline-derived CDR1 and CDR2 are MGHRA and YSYEKL. The V gene lost 1 base and the J gene lost 2 bases, with 9 bases spanning the gap. CDR3 sequence (DNA): TGCGCCAGCAGCCAAGTACCAGATACCTATAATTCACCCCTCCACTTT. Amino acids: CASSQVPDTYNSPLHF.

There are many counts of this clonotype. This chain connects TRBV5-1 to TRBJ2-7; TRBD1 matches at 11 bases. Germline assignment: CDR1 SGHRS and CDR2 YFSETQ. V was clipped by 5 bases and J by 3 bases; unmatched bases: 10. This CDR3 contains 16 residues. The CDR3 is CASSRTPGTGGYEQYF. CDR3 in DNA: TGCGCCAGCAGTCGCACCCCCGGGACAGGGGGCTACGAGCAGTACTTC.

The genes are TRBV7-2 and TRBJ1-3; D gene ambiguous. The CDR3 spans 16 residues. Deletions cut 1 base from V and 0 bases from J, with 10 bases between. The germline V gene has CDR1 SGHTA and CDR2 FQGNSA. The CDR3 loop reads CASSLGVPGSGNTIYF. CDR3 DNA sequence: TGTGCCAGCAGCTTAGGAGTCCCGGGCTCTGGAAACACCATATATTTT. Drawing the rest from reference TRBV7-2 and TRBJ1-3, the complete variable domain is GAGVSQSPSNKVTEKGKDVELRCDPISGHTALYWYRQSLGQGLEFLIYFQGNSAPDKSGLPSDRFSAERTGGSVSTLTIQRTQQEDSAVYLCASSLGVPGSGNTIYFGEGSWLTVV.